This is a list of T cell receptor beta chains from one sample in a study of regulatory T cells in long-lasting Graves disease. A single record per CDR3 protein comes from TCRdb applying MiXCR to the multiplex PCR reads. The sample carries 400,000 to 450,000 distinct CDR3 sequences, 23% recorded once. The material was peripheral blood mononuclear cells (PBMCs), obtained when the disease was refractory, from a patient treated with antithyroid drugs. These receptors all stem from a female donor with Graves disease. CDR3s include the opening cysteine and the closing phenylalanine or tryptophan. D genes are given only for firm matches. Clone size, where shown, is once, few, many, or a class for clones that have expanded.

>.|TRBV3-1|TRBJ1-1|17|TRBD1
CASSQDSWAPGGTEAFF
TGTGCCAGCAGCCAAGATAGCTGGGCCCCAGGGGGGACTGAAGCTTTCTTT
>few|TRBV9|TRBJ1-6|17|.
CASSVGDGPEAGEPLHF
TGTGCCAGCAGCGTAGGAGATGGGCCGGAAGCGGGGGAACCCCTCCACTTT
>.|TRBV7-7|TRBJ2-2|14|TRBD1
CASSSGQGSGELFF
TGTGCTAGCAGCTCGGGACAGGGTTCCGGGGAGCTGTTTTTT
>few|TRBV29-1|TRBJ1-2|11|TRBD1
CSAGTAYGYTF
TGCAGCGCCGGGACAGCCTATGGCTACACCTTC
>many|TRBV12-3/TRBV12-4|TRBJ2-7|16|TRBD1
CASSSRRGTDRYEQYF
TGTGCCAGCAGTTCACGGAGAGGGACAGATCGCTACGAGCAGTACTTC
>.|TRBV25-1|TRBJ2-7|15|.
CASSGQGMVAYEQYF
TGTGCCAGCAGTGGCCAGGGGATGGTTGCCTACGAGCAGTACTTC
>.|TRBV24-1|TRBJ2-3|12|.
CATSDYTGAQYF
TGTGCCACCAGTGATTACACTGGTGCGCAGTATTTT
>many|TRBV7-2|TRBJ2-7|14|.
CASSLGLLSYEQYF
TGTGCCAGCAGCTTAGGCCTCCTCTCCTACGAGCAGTACTTC
>.|TRBV12-3/TRBV12-4|TRBJ2-7|14|TRBD2
CASSSTSGDYEQYF
TGTGCCAGCAGTTCTACTAGCGGAGACTACGAGCAGTACTTC
>.|TRBV19|TRBJ2-2|15|TRBD2
CASGSSGTNTGELFF
TGTGCCAGCGGCTCTAGCGGTACGAACACCGGGGAGCTGTTTTTT
>few|TRBV25-1|TRBJ1-1|15|.
CASSVGGRKNTEAFF
TGTGCCAGCAGTGTCGGGGGACGGAAGAACACTGAAGCTTTCTTT
>.|TRBV7-2|TRBJ1-2|15|.
CASSLGRGAGYGYTF
TGTGCCAGCAGCTTAGGCCGGGGCGCCGGCTATGGCTACACCTTC
>.|TRBV9|TRBJ2-1|13|TRBD2
CASSVVLAGQQFF
TGTGCCAGCAGCGTAGTCCTAGCGGGCCAGCAGTTCTTC
>.|TRBV10-3|TRBJ2-7|11|.
CATVTGYEQYF
TGTGCCACGGTAACAGGATACGAGCAGTACTTC
>.|TRBV27|TRBJ2-1|15|.
CASSLSIADSSEQFF
TGTGCCAGCAGTTTATCAATCGCTGACAGCTCCGAGCAGTTCTTC
>many|TRBV2|TRBJ1-5|15|.
CASSPTVNSNQPQHF
TGTGCCAGCAGTCCGACAGTAAATAGCAATCAGCCCCAGCATTTT
>.|TRBV7-3|TRBJ2-5|13|.
CASSRQTGETQYF
TGTGCCAGCAGCCGACAGACAGGAGAGACCCAGTACTTC
>few|TRBV30|TRBJ2-7|15|TRBD2
CAWRRTSGPTYEQYF
TGTGCCTGGAGAAGGACTAGCGGGCCGACCTACGAGCAGTACTTC
>.|TRBV5-1|TRBJ2-1|14|.
CASSQGISYNEQFF
TGCGCCAGCAGTCAGGGCATTTCGTACAATGAGCAGTTCTTC
>.|TRBV20-1|TRBJ2-7|14|TRBD2
CSAGGTSGNYEQYF
TGCAGTGCGGGAGGGACTAGCGGAAACTACGAGCAGTACTTC
>few|TRBV7-9|TRBJ2-5|17|.
CASSLGVFDREVETQYF
TGTGCCAGCAGCTTAGGAGTCTTTGACAGGGAGGTCGAGACCCAGTACTTC
>.|TRBV5-5|TRBJ1-5|17|.
CASSPEGGGLSNQPQHF
TGTGCCAGCAGCCCGGAGGGGGGAGGGTTAAGCAATCAGCCCCAGCATTTT
>few|TRBV19|TRBJ1-1|14|.
CASSIVGENTEAFF
TGTGCCAGTAGTATAGTCGGGGAGAACACTGAAGCTTTCTTT
>.|TRBV9|TRBJ1-5|14|.
CASSPGPHNQPQHF
TGTGCCAGCAGCCCGGGACCGCACAATCAGCCCCAGCATTTT
>few|TRBV18|TRBJ2-1|13|.
CASSPYANNEQFF
TGTGCCAGCTCACCATACGCGAACAATGAGCAGTTCTTC
>many|TRBV12-3/TRBV12-4|TRBJ1-5|17|TRBD1
CASSFIGQGALRQPQHF
TGTGCCAGCAGTTTTATTGGACAGGGGGCATTACGCCAGCCCCAGCATTTT
>many|TRBV28|TRBJ2-7|15|TRBD1
CASSLPGQGFYEQYF
TGTGCCAGCAGCTTACCGGGACAGGGGTTCTACGAGCAGTACTTC
>.|TRBV2|TRBJ2-2|16|.
CASSRDRSRGSGELFF
TGTGCCAGCAGTAGGGACAGGTCGCGGGGGTCCGGGGAGCTGTTTTTT
>few|TRBV6-2/TRBV6-3|TRBJ2-5|16|TRBD2
CASSWTSGRATETQYF
TGTGCCAGCAGTTGGACTAGCGGGAGGGCCACGGAGACCCAGTACTTC
>.|TRBV28|TRBJ1-1|16|.
CASSSPGSPRGTEAFF
TGTGCCAGCAGTAGTCCCGGCTCCCCAAGAGGAACTGAAGCTTTCTTT
>.|TRBV7-8|TRBJ2-7|14|.
CASSLGGSRDEQYF
TGTGCCAGCAGCTTAGGGGGGAGCCGGGACGAGCAGTACTTC
>many|TRBV20-1|TRBJ1-1|13|.
CSARDGGADEAFF
TGCAGTGCTAGAGATGGGGGGGCTGATGAAGCTTTCTTT
>many|TRBV12-3/TRBV12-4|TRBJ2-5|12|.
CASSFSEETQYF
TGTGCCAGCAGTTTCTCCGAAGAGACCCAGTACTTC
>many|TRBV7-3|TRBJ1-1|14|.
CASSPGEPNTEAFF
TGTGCCAGCAGCCCCGGGGAACCAAACACTGAAGCTTTCTTT
>many|TRBV11-2|TRBJ1-2|15|.
CASSPRFGGDMRYTF
TGTGCCAGCAGCCCCCGTTTCGGTGGGGATATGCGCTACACCTTC
>few|TRBV6-1|TRBJ2-7|13|.
CASSPTGTYEQYF
TGTGCCAGCAGCCCGACAGGCACCTACGAGCAGTACTTC
>many|TRBV7-2|TRBJ2-5|17|TRBD2
CASSSGTSGRVWETQYF
TGTGCCAGCAGCTCGGGGACTAGCGGGAGGGTGTGGGAGACCCAGTACTTC
>.|TRBV3-1|TRBJ1-1|14|.
CASSQDPGRGEAFF
TGTGCCAGCAGCCAAGACCCCGGAAGGGGTGAAGCTTTCTTT
>.|TRBV20-1|TRBJ2-2|16|.
CSAIGSWGEDTGELFF
TGCAGTGCCATTGGCTCGTGGGGGGAAGACACCGGGGAGCTGTTTTTT
>.|TRBV12-3/TRBV12-4|TRBJ1-1|13|.
CASSFTGPTEAFF
TGTGCCAGCAGTTTCACAGGGCCCACTGAAGCTTTCTTT
>many|TRBV2|TRBJ1-4|13|.
CATQEGGSEKLFF
TGTGCCACCCAGGAGGGAGGGAGTGAAAAACTGTTTTTT
>many|TRBV3-1|TRBJ2-5|15|.
CASSSRDLNEETQYF
TGTGCCAGCAGCTCCCGGGACCTAAATGAAGAGACCCAGTACTTC
>many|TRBV6-1|TRBJ2-7|15|TRBD2
CASSRSPDGGYEQYF
TGTGCCAGCAGTCGCAGCCCTGACGGGGGGTACGAGCAGTACTTC
>many|TRBV7-2|TRBJ2-7|14|TRBD2
CASSLASGSYEQYF
TGTGCCAGCAGCTTAGCTAGCGGGAGCTACGAGCAGTACTTC
>many|TRBV28|TRBJ1-5|14|TRBD1
CASSPTGGFQPQHF
TGTGCCAGCAGCCCTACAGGGGGCTTTCAGCCCCAGCATTTT
>many|TRBV2|TRBJ2-7|14|.
CASTGVDLFYEQYF
TGTGCCAGCACCGGAGTGGACCTGTTCTACGAGCAGTACTTC
>many|TRBV20-1|TRBJ2-5|14|TRBD2
CSANSREGQETQYF
TGCAGTGCTAACTCGCGGGAGGGCCAAGAGACCCAGTACTTC
>.|TRBV6-1|TRBJ1-2|14|.
CASSLQQGIYGYTF
TGTGCCAGCAGTCTACAACAGGGAATCTATGGCTACACCTTC
>few|TRBV28|TRBJ2-2|14|.
CASSFGSSTGELFF
TGTGCCAGCAGTTTTGGGTCCTCCACCGGGGAGCTGTTTTTT